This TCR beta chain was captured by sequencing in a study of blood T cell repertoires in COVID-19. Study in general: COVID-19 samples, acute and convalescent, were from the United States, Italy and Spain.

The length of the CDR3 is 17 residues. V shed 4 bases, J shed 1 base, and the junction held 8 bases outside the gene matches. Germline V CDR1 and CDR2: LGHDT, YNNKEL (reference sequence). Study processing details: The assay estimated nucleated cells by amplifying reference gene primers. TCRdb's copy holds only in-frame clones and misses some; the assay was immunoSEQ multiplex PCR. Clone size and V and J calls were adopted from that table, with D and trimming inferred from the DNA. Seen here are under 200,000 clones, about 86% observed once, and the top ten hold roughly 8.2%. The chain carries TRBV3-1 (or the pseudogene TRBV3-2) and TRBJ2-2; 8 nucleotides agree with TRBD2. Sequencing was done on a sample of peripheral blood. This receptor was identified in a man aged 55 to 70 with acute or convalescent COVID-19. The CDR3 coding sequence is TGTGCCAGCAGCCCAAGCGGGAGAGAGCGGAACACCGGGGAGCTGTTTTTT. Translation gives CASSPSGRERNTGELFF.